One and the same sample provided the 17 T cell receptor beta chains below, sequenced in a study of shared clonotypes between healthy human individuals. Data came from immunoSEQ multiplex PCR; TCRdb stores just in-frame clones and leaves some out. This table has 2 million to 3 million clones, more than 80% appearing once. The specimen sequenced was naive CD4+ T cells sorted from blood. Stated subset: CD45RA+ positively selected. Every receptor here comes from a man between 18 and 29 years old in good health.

The CDR3 bases are TGTGCCAGCAGCACTCGGTGGCAGAAGAGAAATGAGCAGTTCTTC. Protein: CASSTRWQKRNEQFF. The V call is TRBV7-6, the J call TRBJ2-1; no definite D call. Trimming stripped 5 bases from V and 7 bases from J, with 18 bases between. There are 15 residues in the CDR3. The germline V gene encodes CDR1 SGHVS and CDR2 FNYEAQ. The full variable domain, its missing parts supplied by reference TRBV7-6 and TRBJ2-1, is GAGVSQSPRYKVTKRGQDVALRCDPISGHVSLYWYRQALGQGPEFLTYFNYEAQQDKSGLPNDRFSAERPEGSISTLTIQRTEQRDSAMYRCASSTRWQKRNEQFFGPGTRLTVL.

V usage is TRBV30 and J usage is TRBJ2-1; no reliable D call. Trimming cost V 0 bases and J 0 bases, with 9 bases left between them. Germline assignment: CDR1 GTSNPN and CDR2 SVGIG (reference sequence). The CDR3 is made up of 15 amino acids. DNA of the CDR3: TGTGCCTGGAGTGTACTTCTTAGCTCCTACAATGAGCAGTTCTTC. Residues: CAWSVLLSSYNEQFF. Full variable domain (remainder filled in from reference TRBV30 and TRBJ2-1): SQTIHQWPATLVQPVGSPLSLECTVEGTSNPNLYWYRQAAGRGLQLLFYSVGIGQISSEVPQNLSASRPQDRQFILSSKKLLLSDSGFYLCAWSVLLSSYNEQFFGPGTRLTVL.

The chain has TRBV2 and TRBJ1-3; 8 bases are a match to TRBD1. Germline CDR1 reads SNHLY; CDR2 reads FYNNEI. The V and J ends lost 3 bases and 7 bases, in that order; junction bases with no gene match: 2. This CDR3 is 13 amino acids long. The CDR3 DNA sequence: TGTGCCAGCAGTGAGCAGGGGGCGAACACCATATATTTT. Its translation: CASSEQGANTIYF.

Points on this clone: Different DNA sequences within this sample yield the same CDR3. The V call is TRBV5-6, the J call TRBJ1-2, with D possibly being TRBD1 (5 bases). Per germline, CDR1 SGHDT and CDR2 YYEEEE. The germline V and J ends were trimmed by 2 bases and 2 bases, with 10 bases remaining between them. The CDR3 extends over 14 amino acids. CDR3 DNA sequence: TGTGCCAGCAGCTTCTTGGGGGAGAACTATGGCTACACCTTC. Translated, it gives CASSFLGENYGYTF.

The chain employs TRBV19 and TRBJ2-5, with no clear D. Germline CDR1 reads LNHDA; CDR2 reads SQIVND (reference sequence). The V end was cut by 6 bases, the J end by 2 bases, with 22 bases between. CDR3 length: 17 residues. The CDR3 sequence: CASSQNGPRARQETQYF. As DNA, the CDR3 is TGTGCCAGTAGCCAGAACGGTCCTAGGGCTAGGCAAGAGACCCAGTACTTC.

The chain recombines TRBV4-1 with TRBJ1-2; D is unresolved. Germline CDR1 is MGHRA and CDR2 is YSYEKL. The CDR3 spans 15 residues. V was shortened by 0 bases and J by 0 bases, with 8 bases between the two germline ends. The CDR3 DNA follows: TGCGCCAGCAGCCAAGATTTGTGGACTAACTATGGCTACACCTTC. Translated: CASSQDLWTNYGYTF.

This chain's CDR3 is CASSGGPGLTQTDTQYF. DNA of the CDR3: TGTGCCAGCAGCGGAGGACCGGGACTAACTCAGACAGATACGCAGTATTTT. This chain joins TRBV9 and TRBJ2-3, with 7 bases fitting TRBD2. The germline gives CDR1 SGDLS, CDR2 YYNGEE. Trimming removed 3 bases from V and 3 bases from J; junction bases left unmatched: 13. This CDR3 has 17 amino acids.

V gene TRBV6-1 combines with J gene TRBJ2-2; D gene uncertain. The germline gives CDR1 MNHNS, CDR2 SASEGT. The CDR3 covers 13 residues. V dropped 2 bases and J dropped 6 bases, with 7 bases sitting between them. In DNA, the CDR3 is TGTGCCAGCAGTGAAAGGACGGCCGGGGAGCTGTTTTTT. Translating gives CASSERTAGELFF.

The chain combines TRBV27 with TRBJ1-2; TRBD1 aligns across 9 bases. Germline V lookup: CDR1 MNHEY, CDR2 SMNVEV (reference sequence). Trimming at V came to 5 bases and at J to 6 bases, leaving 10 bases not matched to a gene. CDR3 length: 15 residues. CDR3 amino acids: CASSTGTGWFHGYTF. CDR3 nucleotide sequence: TGTGCCAGCAGTACCGGGACAGGGTGGTTTCATGGCTACACCTTC.

The CDR3 DNA sequence: TGTGCCAGCAGTTTACAGGGGAGCACCGGGGAGCTGTTTTTT. Translation: CASSLQGSTGELFF. This chain joins TRBV6-5 and TRBJ2-2; 7 bases line up with TRBD1. Germline CDR1 and CDR2: MNHEY and SVGAGI. The CDR3 runs to 14 residues. Germline trimming cut 4 bases from V and 4 bases from J; bases unmatched to any gene: 3.

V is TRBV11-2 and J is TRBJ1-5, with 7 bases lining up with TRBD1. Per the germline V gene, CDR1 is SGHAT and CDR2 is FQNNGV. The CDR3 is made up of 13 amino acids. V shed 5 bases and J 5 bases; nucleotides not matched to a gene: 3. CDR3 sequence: CASSLQGHQPQHF. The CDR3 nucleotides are TGTGCCAGCAGCCTACAGGGGCATCAGCCCCAGCATTTT. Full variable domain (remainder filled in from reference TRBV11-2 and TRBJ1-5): EAGVAQSPRYKIIEKRQSVAFWCNPISGHATLYWYQQILGQGPKLLIQFQNNGVVDDSQLPKDRFSAERLKGVDSTLKIQPAKLEDSAVYLCASSLQGHQPQHFGDGTRLSIL.

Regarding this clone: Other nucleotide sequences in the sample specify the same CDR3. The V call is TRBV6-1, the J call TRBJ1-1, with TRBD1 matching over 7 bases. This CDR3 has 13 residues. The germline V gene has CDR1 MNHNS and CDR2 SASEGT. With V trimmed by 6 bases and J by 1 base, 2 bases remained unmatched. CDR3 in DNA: TGTGCCAGCAGAGACAGGGAGAACACTGAAGCTTTCTTT. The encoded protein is CASRDRENTEAFF.

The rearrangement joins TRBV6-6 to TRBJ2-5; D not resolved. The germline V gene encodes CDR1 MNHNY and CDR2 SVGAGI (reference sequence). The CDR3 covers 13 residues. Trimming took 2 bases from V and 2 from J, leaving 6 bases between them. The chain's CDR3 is CASSYGRQETQYF. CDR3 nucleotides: TGTGCCAGCAGTTACGGTAGACAAGAGACCCAGTACTTC.

CDR3 amino acids: CAWSRTGGAEAFF. The CDR3 DNA is TGTGCCTGGAGTCGTACAGGGGGGGCTGAAGCTTTCTTT. The rearrangement joins TRBV30 to TRBJ1-1, with TRBD1 identical over 8 bases. The germline CDR1 and CDR2 sequences are GTSNPN and SVGIG (reference sequence). Unmatched junction bases numbered 5, after V lost 2 bases and J lost 6 bases. This CDR3 spans 13 amino acids. Full variable domain (outside the CDR3, taken from reference TRBV30 and TRBJ1-1): SQTIHQWPATLVQPVGSPLSLECTVEGTSNPNLYWYRQAAGRGLQLLFYSVGIGQISSEVPQNLSASRPQDRQFILSSKKLLLSDSGFYLCAWSRTGGAEAFFGQGTRLTVV.

This CDR3 is CASSPWDQGRYGYTF. Here the CDR3 DNA reads TGTGCCAGCTCACCCTGGGACCAAGGGCGCTATGGCTACACCTTC. This chain links TRBV18 with TRBJ1-2; weak D call: TRBD1 (5 bases). This CDR3 has 15 amino acids. Trimming removed 3 bases from V and 4 bases from J, with 15 bases in between. Per the germline V gene, CDR1 is KGHSH and CDR2 is LQKENI.

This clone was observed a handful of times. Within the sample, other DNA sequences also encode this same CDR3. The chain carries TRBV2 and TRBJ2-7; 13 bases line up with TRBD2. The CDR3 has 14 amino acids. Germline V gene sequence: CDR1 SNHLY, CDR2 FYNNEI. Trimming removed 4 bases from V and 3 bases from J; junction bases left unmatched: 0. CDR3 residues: CASSGTSGSYEQYF. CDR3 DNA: TGTGCCAGCAGTGGGACTAGCGGGAGCTACGAGCAGTACTTC.

CDR3 in DNA: TGTGCCTGGAGTGCCACCCCCTCTCTCGGAATCGGTGAGCAGTTCTTC. Amino acid sequence: CAWSATPSLGIGEQFF. The chain carries TRBV30 and TRBJ2-1; the D is unclear. The CDR3 runs 16 residues. The germline V gene has CDR1 GTSNPN and CDR2 SVGIG (reference sequence). Trimming took 1 base from V and 9 from J, leaving 22 bases between them.